Given below is one T cell receptor beta chain in context. Its recognized antigen is unknown. No much larger clonotype is one base removed from it; base qualities were not supplied. The data derive from a study of OX40 agonist ivuxolimab in advanced cancers. For context, the study as a whole: The costimulatory receptor OX40 (CD134) was targeted by ivuxolimab, a fully human IgG2 agonistic monoclonal antibody. Partial responses were achieved by three dose-escalation patients, of whom one had hepatocellular carcinoma and two had cutaneous melanoma. Of the roughly 51 patients in dose escalation, 19 had hepatocellular carcinoma, approximately 15 had melanoma, 9 had renal cell carcinoma and 9 had head and neck cancer. The paper covers the monotherapy dose-escalation part of the phase I ivuxolimab trial, which included N = 52 patients. In the dose-escalation cohort, 75% to 85% of patients were male, and the mean age was 60 years with a range of roughly 20 to 85. Intravenous ivuxolimab was administered to patients every 2 weeks at six dose levels: 0.01, 0.1, 0.3, 1.5, 3 and 10 mg/kg. Peripheral TCRbeta sequencing aimed to test whether ivuxolimab altered TCR sequence diversity and caused clonal T-cell expansion. Patients were allowed to have had prior anti-PD-1, anti-PD-L1 or anti-CTLA-4 therapy, and 30% to 40% of the dose-escalation patients had previously received checkpoint inhibitors.

Genomic DNA was extracted from sorted cells for sequencing of the TCRbeta CDR3 region. The immunoSEQ Assay was used for sequencing of TCRbeta CDR3 regions. TCRdb provides this immuneACCESS table in a form limited to in-frame rearrangements. Some clones are lacking; in checked studies, under half of them reflect an unresolved V gene, and why the rest are absent is not known. The sample table records 95,000 to 150,000 clones; around 93% of these occur just once. The ten largest make up roughly 0.8% of the sample. Summary of the overall study and its limitations: Clonal expansion of both CD4+ and CD8+ blood T cells was observed from baseline to week 6 at doses 0.1 to 3.0 mg/kg. Which antigens the clonally expanded peripheral T cells were specific for was not determined. After ivuxolimab, CD8+ T cells had more expanded clones than CD4+ T cells on average. Low levels of normalized T-cell clonal expansion were also seen in some nonresponding patients. In the 0.1-3.0 mg/kg groups, partial responders had among the lowest normalized peripheral clonal expansion, particularly in CD8+ T cells.

Patients with a history of autoimmune disease or receiving systemic immunosuppression were excluded from the trial. Peripheral blood for TCR sequencing was collected from all dose cohorts at baseline, on cycle 4 day 1, and on cycle 7 day 1. The samples were taken from a phase I, first-in-human, multicenter, open-label dose-escalation trial of ivuxolimab. Adults with locally advanced or metastatic head and neck squamous cell, hepatocellular, melanoma or renal cell carcinoma were enrolled in the trial. Before TCR sequencing, CD4+ T cells and CD8+ T cells from peripheral blood were sorted into separate populations. CDR1 SGHDT and CDR2 YYEEEE are derived from the germline V gene. The CDR3 contains 13 residues, cysteine and phenylalanine counted. Of all the DNA, just the CDR3 is kept, 39 bases in frame from base 1. Trimming takes 0 bases from V and 5 bases from J, and the germline ends sit 8 bases apart.

The source material was CD4+ or CD8+ T cells sorted from blood, sampled in a trial of the OX40 agonist ivuxolimab. The clonotype comes from an adult with an advanced solid tumor such as melanoma, head and neck, liver or kidney cancer. The sequence links TRBV5-6 to TRBJ2-5, with no reliable assignment of the D segment. The CDR3 is CASSLAGWETQYF. At the DNA level, the sequence is TGTGCCAGCAGCTTGGCGGGCTGGGAGACCCAGTACTTC. Reference TRBV5-6 and TRBJ2-5 proteins supply the regions before and after the CDR3; the full variable domain is: DAGVTQSPTHLIKTRGQQVTLRCSPKSGHDTVSWYQQALGQGPQFIFQYYEEEERQRGNFPDRFSGHQFPNYSSELNVNALLLGDSALYLCASSLAGWETQYFGPGTRLLVL.